The 2 T cell receptor beta chains reported below all come from one sample, sequenced in a study of OX40 agonist ivuxolimab in advanced cancers. Some clones are missing from TCRdb's copy, which holds only in-frame ones; the method was immunoSEQ multiplex PCR. This sample has tens of thousands of clones, with roughly 91% found just once. The sequences come from CD4+ or CD8+ T cells sorted from blood, collected in a trial of the OX40 agonist ivuxolimab. The receptors originated from an adult with an advanced solid tumor such as melanoma, head and neck, liver or kidney cancer.

This chain links TRBV10-3 with TRBJ1-1, with a weak D call TRBD1 (6 bases). The V gene's germline CDR1 is ENHRY and CDR2 SYGVKD. The V end was cut by 1 base, the J end by 8 bases, with 8 bases between. The length of the CDR3 is 12 residues. In DNA, the CDR3 is TGTGCCATCAGTGAGTACCAGGGGGAAGCTTTCTTT. Translating it yields CAISEYQGEAFF.

This sequence joins TRBV6-5 and TRBJ1-5; no reliable D call. This CDR3 is built from 14 residues. Germline V gives CDR1 MNHEY, CDR2 SVGAGI. Trimming pared 6 bases from V and 3 bases from J, leaving 12 bases between. This CDR3 is CASSLQRFNQPQHF. For the CDR3, the DNA is TGTGCCAGCAGCCTCCAGAGATTCAATCAGCCCCAGCATTTT.